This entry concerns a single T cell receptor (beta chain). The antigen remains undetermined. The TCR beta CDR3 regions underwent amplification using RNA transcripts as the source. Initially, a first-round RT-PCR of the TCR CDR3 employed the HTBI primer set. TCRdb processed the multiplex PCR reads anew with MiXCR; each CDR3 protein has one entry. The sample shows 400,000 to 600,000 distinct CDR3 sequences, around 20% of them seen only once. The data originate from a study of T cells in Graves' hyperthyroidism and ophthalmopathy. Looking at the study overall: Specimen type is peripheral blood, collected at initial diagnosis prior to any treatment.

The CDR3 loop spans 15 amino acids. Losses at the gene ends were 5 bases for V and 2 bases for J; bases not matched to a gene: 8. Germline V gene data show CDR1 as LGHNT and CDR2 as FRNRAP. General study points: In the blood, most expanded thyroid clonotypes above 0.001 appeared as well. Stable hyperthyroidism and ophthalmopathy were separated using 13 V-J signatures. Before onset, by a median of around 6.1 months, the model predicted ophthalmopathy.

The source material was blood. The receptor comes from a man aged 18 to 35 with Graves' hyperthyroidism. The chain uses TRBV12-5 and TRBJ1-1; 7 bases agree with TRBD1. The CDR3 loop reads CASGLATGQNTEAFF. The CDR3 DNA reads TGTGCTAGTGGTCTCGCGACAGGGCAAAACACTGAAGCTTTCTTT.